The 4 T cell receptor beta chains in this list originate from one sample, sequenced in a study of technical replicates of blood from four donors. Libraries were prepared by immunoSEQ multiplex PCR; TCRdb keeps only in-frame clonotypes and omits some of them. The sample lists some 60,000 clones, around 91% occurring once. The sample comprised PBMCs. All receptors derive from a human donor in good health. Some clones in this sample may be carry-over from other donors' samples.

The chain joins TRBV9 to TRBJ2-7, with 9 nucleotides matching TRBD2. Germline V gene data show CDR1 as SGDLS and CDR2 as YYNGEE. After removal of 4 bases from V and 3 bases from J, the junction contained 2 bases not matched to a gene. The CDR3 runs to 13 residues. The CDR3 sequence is CASSRTSDYEQYF. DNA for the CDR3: TGTGCCAGCAGCCGGACTAGCGACTACGAGCAGTACTTC.

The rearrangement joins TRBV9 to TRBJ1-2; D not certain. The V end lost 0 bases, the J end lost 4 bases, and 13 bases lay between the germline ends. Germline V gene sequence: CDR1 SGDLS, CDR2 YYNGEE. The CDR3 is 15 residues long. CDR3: CASSVATTVSYGYTF. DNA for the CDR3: TGTGCCAGCAGCGTAGCTACCACCGTCTCCTATGGCTACACCTTC.

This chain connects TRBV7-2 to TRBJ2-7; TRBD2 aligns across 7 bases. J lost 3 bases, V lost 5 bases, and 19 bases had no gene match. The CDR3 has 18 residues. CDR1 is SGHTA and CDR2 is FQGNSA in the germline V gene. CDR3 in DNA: TGTGCCAGCAGCCCAGGTCCCCCTCGGCGGGGGATAGACTACGAGCAGTACTTC. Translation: CASSPGPPRRGIDYEQYF.

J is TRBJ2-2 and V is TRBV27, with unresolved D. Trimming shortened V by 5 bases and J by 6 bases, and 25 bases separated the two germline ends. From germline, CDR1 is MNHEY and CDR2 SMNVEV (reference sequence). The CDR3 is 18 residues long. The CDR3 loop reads CASSNRPFSGLSPGELFF. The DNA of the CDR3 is TGTGCCAGCAGTAATCGGCCTTTCTCAGGTTTGAGCCCCGGGGAGCTGTTTTTT.